Presented here are 7 T cell receptor beta chains from one specimen sequenced in a study of T cell changes during pregnancy in multiple sclerosis (dated by TCRdb to about 2019). Libraries came from the immunoSEQ multiplex PCR assay. The table comes from immuneACCESS by way of TCRdb, which keeps in-frame sequences with V and J called. Part of the clones is missing from these tables; in studies checked, under half for an unresolved V gene and the rest for unknown reasons. This sample is represented by around 95,000 clones; about 93% of them were singletons. The biggest ten clones account for around 1.7% of the sample. Sequencing was performed on peripheral blood, taken after pregnancy. The receptors derive from a female donor in good health, enrolled as a control in a pregnancy study.

A single count supports this clone. This chain uses TRBV2 with TRBJ2-6, with D tentatively TRBD1 (5 bases). The germline V gene encodes CDR1 SNHLY and CDR2 FYNNEI. Trimming stripped 7 bases from V and 3 bases from J, with 13 bases between. The CDR3 is 15 amino acids. The chain's CDR3 is CASTLGLGGANVLTF. CDR3 bases: TGTGCCAGCACTCTGGGGCTCGGTGGGGCCAACGTCCTGACTTTC.

V is TRBV10-3 and J is TRBJ2-3, with D tentatively TRBD2 (6 bases). This CDR3 comprises 14 residues. Trimming pared 7 bases from V and 5 bases from J, leaving 16 bases between. Looked up from germline, CDR1 is ENHRY and CDR2 is SYGVKD. This CDR3 is CAITGGEERDTQYF. The CDR3 DNA follows: TGTGCCATCACTGGTGGGGAGGAGAGAGATACGCAGTATTTT.

The chain employs TRBV13 and TRBJ1-3, with a tentative D call TRBD1 (6 bases). Germline V gene sequence: CDR1 PRHDT, CDR2 FYEKMQ (reference sequence). The ends were cut back, 5 bases at V and 3 bases at J, with 11 bases in the middle. The CDR3 is made up of 14 amino acids. The chain's CDR3 is CASSEGGFGNTIYF. The CDR3 nucleotides are TGTGCCAGCAGCGAGGGGGGGTTTGGAAACACCATATATTTT.

J is TRBJ2-5 and V is TRBV5-1; TRBD2 agrees at 10 bases. V was clipped by 4 bases and J by 3 bases; unmatched bases: 3. The length of the CDR3 is 14 residues. Germline V lookup: CDR1 SGHRS, CDR2 YFSETQ. The CDR3 is CASSLTSGEETQYF. CDR3 nucleotides: TGCGCCAGCAGCCTAACTAGCGGGGAAGAGACCCAGTACTTC. Based on the CDR3 plus reference TRBV5-1 and TRBJ2-5, the full variable domain is KAGVTQTPRYLIKTRGQQVTLSCSPISGHRSVSWYQQTPGQGLQFLFEYFSETQRNKGNFPGRFSGRQFSNSRSEMNVSTLELGDSALYLCASSLTSGEETQYFGPGTRLLVL.

The rearrangement joins TRBV6-1 to TRBJ2-3; 10 positions match TRBD1. Losses at the gene ends were 11 bases for V and 4 bases for J; bases not matched to a gene: 3. The germline gives CDR1 MNHNS, CDR2 SASEGT. This CDR3 has 12 residues. The CDR3 sequence is CASGQGADTQYF. The CDR3 DNA is TGTGCCTCAGGACAGGGGGCAGATACGCAGTATTTT.

The chain joins TRBV27 to TRBJ2-7; D gene uncertain. V was pared by 2 bases and J by 0 bases, with 8 bases between. The CDR3 sequence is 14 residues long. Germline-derived CDR1 and CDR2 are MNHEY and SMNVEV (reference sequence). The CDR3 DNA reads as TGTGCCAGCAGTTTAGGCAGGAACTCCTACGAGCAGTACTTC. Protein product: CASSLGRNSYEQYF.

This chain links TRBV11-3 with TRBJ2-6; D gene ambiguous. Germline values: CDR1 SGHNT, CDR2 YENEEA. CDR3 size: 14 residues. The V end was cut by 5 bases, the J end by 0 bases, with 5 bases between. This CDR3 reads CASSTSSGANVLTF. The CDR3, as DNA: TGTGCCAGCAGCACCAGCTCTGGGGCCAACGTCCTGACTTTC.